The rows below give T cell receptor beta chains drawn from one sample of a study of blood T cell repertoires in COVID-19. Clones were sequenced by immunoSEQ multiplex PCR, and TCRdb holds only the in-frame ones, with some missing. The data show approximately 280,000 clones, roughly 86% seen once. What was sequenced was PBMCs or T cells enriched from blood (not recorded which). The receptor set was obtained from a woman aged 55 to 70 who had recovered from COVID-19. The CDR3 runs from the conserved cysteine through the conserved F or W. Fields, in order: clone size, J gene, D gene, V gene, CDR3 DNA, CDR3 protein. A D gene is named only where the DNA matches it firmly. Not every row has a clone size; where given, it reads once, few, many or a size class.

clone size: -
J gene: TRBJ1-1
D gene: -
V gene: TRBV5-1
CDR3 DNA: TGCGCCAGCAGTATTCAGGGGAACACTGAAGCTTTCTTT
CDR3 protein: CASSIQGNTEAFF

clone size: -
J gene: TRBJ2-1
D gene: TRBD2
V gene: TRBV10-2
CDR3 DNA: TGCGCCAGCAGTGACCCTGTCGGACTAGCGGGTACTAGGAATGAGCAGTTCTTC
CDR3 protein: CASSDPVGLAGTRNEQFF

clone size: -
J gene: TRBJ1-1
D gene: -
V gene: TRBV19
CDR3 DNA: TGTGCCAGTAGTATTGCAGGCGTCACTGAAGCTTTCTTT
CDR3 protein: CASSIAGVTEAFF

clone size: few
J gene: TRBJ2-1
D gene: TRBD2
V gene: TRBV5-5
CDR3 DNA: TGTGCCAGCAGCTTGGTCGGGAGGAGCAATGAGCAGTTCTTC
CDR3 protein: CASSLVGRSNEQFF

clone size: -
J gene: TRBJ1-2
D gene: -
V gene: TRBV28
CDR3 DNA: TGTGCCAGCAGTTCATTACCAACGGGAAACACAGTTAACTATGGCTACACCTTC
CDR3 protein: CASSSLPTGNTVNYGYTF

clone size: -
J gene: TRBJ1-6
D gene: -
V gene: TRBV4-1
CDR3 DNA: TGCGCCAGCAGCCAAGAAGGGATAGACAGGAGCAATTCACCCCTCCACTTT
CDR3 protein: CASSQEGIDRSNSPLHF

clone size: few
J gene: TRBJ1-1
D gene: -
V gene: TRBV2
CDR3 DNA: TGTGCCAGCAGTGGTCAGGGCCGGAACACTGAAGCTTTCTTT
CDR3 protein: CASSGQGRNTEAFF

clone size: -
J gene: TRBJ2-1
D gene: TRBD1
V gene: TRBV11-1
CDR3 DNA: TGTGCCAGCAGCTCCAGCACAGGGGAAGGCAATGAGCAGTTCTTC
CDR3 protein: CASSSSTGEGNEQFF

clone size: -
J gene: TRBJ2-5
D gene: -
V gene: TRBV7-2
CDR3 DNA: TGTGCCAGCAGCTTAGCGGGGGCAGAGACCCAGTACTTC
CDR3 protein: CASSLAGAETQYF

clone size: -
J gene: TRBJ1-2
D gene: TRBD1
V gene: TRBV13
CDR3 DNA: TGTGCCAGCAGCTTAACCGTCTTCCGGGACAGCGTCTATGGCTACACCTTC
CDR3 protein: CASSLTVFRDSVYGYTF

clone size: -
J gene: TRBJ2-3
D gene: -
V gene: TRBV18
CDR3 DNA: TGTGCCAGCTCACCTAAGTACGTAAGGACAGACAGCACAGATACGCAGTATTTT
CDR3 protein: CASSPKYVRTDSTDTQYF

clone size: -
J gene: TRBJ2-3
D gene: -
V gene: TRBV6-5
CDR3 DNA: TGTGCCAGCAGTTACTCCAGGAATACGCAGTATTTT
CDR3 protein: CASSYSRNTQYF